This T cell receptor (beta chain) was documented in a study of T cell responses to AZD1222 COVID-19 vaccine. Study-level points and caveats: The number of AZD1222 recipients seropositive at baseline was only 5 to 7. The reported proportion of spike-specific TCRs targeting unmutated variant regions was nearly half. Spike-wide coverage was observed for vaccine-associated CD4 TCRs, with dominant responses at 160-218 and 743-854.

Some clones are missing from TCRdb's copy, which holds only in-frame ones; the method was immunoSEQ multiplex PCR. The table records approximately 150,000 clones, about nine tenths of them present only once. This clone was recorded only once. The antigen is undetermined. Germline trimming cut 1 base from V and 4 bases from J; bases unmatched to any gene: 6. The germline gives CDR1 MGHRA, CDR2 YSYEKL. This CDR3 contains 16 residues. The chain recombines TRBV4-1 with TRBJ1-5; the match to TRBD1 covers 8 bases. This clonotype originated in an adult in good health. Sequenced here: peripheral blood, sampled on day 0 of AZD1222 vaccination. The CDR3 reads CASSQGPGGRNQPQHF. In DNA form, the CDR3 reads TGCGCCAGCAGCCAAGGCCCAGGGGGCAGGAATCAGCCCCAGCATTTT.